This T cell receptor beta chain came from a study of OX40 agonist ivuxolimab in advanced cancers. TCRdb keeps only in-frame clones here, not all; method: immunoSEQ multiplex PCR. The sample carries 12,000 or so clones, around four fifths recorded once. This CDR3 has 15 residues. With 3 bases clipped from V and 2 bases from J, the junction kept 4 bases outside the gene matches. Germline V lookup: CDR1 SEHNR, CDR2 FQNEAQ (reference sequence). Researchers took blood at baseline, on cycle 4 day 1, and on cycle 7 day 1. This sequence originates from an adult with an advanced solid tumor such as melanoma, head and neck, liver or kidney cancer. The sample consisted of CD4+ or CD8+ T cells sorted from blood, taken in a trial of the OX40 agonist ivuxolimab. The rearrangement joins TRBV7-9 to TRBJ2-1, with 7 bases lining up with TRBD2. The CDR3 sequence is CASSLGRGTYNEQFF. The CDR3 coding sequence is TGTGCCAGCAGCTTGGGGCGGGGGACCTACAATGAGCAGTTCTTC.